This T cell receptor (beta chain) was captured in a study of memory CD4+ T cells and cytomegalovirus serostatus. Using immunoSEQ multiplex PCR, the repertoire was profiled, and TCRdb retains in-frame clones only, with some absent. The sample consists of about 42,000 clones, 60% to 85% of them appearing once. This CDR3 region has 14 residues. J was trimmed by 5 bases and V by 4 bases; bases with no gene match: 4. The germline gives CDR1 SGHRS, CDR2 YFSETQ. The sort gate was single viable CD3+CD4+CD8-CD45RO+ cells for memory CD4+ T cells. What was sequenced was memory CD4+ T cells from blood. The sequence was collected from an adult in good health and CMV-seronegative. This chain connects TRBV5-1 to TRBJ2-1; 9 bases match TRBD2. Here the CDR3 reads CASSQRGADNEQFF. The CDR3 DNA follows: TGCGCCAGCAGCCAGCGGGGGGCGGACAATGAGCAGTTCTTC.